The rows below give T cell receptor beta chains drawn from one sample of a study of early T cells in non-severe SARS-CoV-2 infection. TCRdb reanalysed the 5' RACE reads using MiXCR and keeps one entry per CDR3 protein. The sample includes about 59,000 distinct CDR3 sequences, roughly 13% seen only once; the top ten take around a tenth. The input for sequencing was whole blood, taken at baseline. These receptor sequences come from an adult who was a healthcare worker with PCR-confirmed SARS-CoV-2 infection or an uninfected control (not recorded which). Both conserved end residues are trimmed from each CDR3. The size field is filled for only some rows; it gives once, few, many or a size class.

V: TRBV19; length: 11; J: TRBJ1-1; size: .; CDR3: ASSASSNTEAF
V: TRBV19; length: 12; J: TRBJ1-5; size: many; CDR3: ASSRQGEDQPQH
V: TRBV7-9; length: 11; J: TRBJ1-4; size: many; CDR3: ASQRGDAEKLF
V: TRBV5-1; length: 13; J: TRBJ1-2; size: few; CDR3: ASSLATGGDYGYT
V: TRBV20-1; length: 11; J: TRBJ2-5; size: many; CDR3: SARRTVQETQY
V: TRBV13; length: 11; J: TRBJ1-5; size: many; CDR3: ASSPQGYQPQH
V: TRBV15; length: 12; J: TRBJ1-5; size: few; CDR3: ATSRPPGEEPQH
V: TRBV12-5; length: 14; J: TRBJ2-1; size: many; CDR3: ASGSTGGAPYNEQF
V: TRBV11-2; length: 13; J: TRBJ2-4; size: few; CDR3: ASRSLVRVSDIQY
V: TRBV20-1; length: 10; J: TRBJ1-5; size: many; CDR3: SARSGDQPQH
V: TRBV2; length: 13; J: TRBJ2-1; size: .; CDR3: ASSEIKMTKDEQF
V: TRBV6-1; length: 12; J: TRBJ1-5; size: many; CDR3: ASSEAGGNQPQH
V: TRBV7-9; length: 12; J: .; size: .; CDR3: ASSLAPPGNEQY
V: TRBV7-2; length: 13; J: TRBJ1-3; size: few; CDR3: ASSPQGGSGNTIY
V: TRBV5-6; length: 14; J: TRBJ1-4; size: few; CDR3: ASSLYETGRNEKLF
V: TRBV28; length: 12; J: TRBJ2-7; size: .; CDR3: ASSPPMSTYEQY
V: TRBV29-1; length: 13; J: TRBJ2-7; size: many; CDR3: SVEDAGDAFGEQY
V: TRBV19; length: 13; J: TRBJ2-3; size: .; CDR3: ASARRGTSKDTQY
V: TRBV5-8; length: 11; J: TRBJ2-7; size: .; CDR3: ASSHSRGSEQY
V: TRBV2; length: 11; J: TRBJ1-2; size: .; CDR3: ASSRDSNYGYT
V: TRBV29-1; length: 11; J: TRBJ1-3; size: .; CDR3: SVEASSGNTIY
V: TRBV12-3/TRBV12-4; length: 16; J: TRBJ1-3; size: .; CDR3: ASSFRDRGLISGNTIY
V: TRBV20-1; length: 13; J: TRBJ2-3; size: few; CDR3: SANLAGGITDTQY
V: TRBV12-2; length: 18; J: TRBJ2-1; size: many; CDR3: ASRIRDTSPLAEGYNEQF
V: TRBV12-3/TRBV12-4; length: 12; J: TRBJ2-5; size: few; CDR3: ASSFGTGVETQY
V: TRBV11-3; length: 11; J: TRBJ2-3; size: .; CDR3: ASSPSMADTQY
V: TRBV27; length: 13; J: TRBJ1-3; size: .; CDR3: ASSLSFTSGNTIY
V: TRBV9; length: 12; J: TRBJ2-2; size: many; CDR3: ASSVKQGTGELF
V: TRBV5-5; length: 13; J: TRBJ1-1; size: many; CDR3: ASSLSTGVDTEAF
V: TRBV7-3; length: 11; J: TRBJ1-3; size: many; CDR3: ASSPRQGNTIY
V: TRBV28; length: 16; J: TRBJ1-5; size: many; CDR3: ASRTQQGKGYSNQPQH
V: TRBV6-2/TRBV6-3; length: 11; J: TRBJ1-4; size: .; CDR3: ASRDTRGAKLF
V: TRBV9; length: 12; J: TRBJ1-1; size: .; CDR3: ASSVGLQNTEAF
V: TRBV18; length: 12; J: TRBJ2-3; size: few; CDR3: ASSPPAATDTQY
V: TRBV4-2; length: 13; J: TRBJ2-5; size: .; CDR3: ASSLGPATQETQY
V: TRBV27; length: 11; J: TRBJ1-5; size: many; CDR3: ASKAGGTQPQH
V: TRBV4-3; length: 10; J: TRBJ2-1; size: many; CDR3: ASSQVANEQF
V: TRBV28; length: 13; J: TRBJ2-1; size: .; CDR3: ASSSSGTIYNEQF
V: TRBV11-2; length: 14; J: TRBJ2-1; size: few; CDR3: ASSLDGGLLYNEQF
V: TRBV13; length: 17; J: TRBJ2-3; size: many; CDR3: ASSYLASGASSKTDTQY
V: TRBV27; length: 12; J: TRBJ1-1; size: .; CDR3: ASSLRGLRTEAF
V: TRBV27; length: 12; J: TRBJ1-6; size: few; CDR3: ASSSLNLNSPLH
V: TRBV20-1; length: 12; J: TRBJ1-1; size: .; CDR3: SARSVQGATEAF
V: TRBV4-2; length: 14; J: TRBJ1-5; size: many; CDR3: ASSQDGGGAGQPQH
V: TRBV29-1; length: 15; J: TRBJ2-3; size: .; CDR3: SVSTSGGALGTDTQY
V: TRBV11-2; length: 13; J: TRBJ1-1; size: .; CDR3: ASSLEAGGNTEAF
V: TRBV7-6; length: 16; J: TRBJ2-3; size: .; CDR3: ASSRPITSGAPTDTQY
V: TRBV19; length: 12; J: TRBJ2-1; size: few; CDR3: ASSWQGARNEQF
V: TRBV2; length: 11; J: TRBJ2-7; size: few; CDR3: ASSDPAYYEQY
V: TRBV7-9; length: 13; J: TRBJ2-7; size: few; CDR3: ASSLYGEDRYEQY
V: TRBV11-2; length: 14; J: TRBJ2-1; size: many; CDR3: ASSSSGTSGYNEQF
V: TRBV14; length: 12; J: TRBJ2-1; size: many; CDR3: ASSQGVRSAEQF
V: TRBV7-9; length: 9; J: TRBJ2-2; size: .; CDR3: ASSQGSELF